This T cell receptor (beta chain) was identified during a study of T cells in localized non-small cell lung cancer. Using immunoSEQ multiplex PCR, the repertoire was profiled, and TCRdb retains in-frame clones only, with some absent. The sample has tens of thousands of clones; roughly 87% are singletons. Deletions cut 4 bases from V and 6 bases from J, with 15 bases between. This CDR3 is built from 15 residues. Per germline, CDR1 MNHEY and CDR2 SVGAGI. The TCR originated in a man aged 40 to 70 with stage I squamous cell lung carcinoma. The chain uses TRBV6-5 and TRBJ2-2; perhaps TRBD2 as D (6 bases). This specimen was peripheral blood, taken before any cancer treatment. The CDR3 bases are TGTGCCAGCAGTTTTAGGGCTAGCGTCGCCGGGGAGCTGTTTTTT. Residues: CASSFRASVAGELFF.